Detailed here is one T cell receptor (beta chain). Relative to its sample, this clonotype is large (0.1 to 1%). Base qualities were left out, and no much larger clone turns up one base away. PBMCs were labeled with CellTrace CFSE and were cultured for 6 days in RPMI containing about 8% human serum plus peptide pools at approximately 0.94 ug/mL each. On a BD FACSAria, proliferating CD4 T cells were sorted without fixation as live CD56-CD19-CD16-CD3+CD4+ CFSE-low cells. Enrolled adults were healthy and were found to be seronegative for ZIKV, JEV, YFV, DENV and WNV by microneutralization screening. Samples came from a phase 1, double-blinded, randomized, placebo-controlled trial of an alum-adjuvanted Zika purified-inactivated virus (ZPIV) vaccine. Peripheral blood mononuclear cells were isolated by standard procedure and stored frozen in liquid nitrogen until use. The protocol used for the library was 5' RACE. Before sequencing, the TCRbeta libraries were pooled in amounts proportional to the number of cells sorted for each library. Total RNA from sorted cells was extracted with RNAzol RT, and cDNA was made with an oligo(dT) primer and a template-switching oligo. The TCRbeta V-CDR3-J region was amplified by PCR between a SMARTer oligo primer and a TCRbeta constant-region primer using Kapa HiFi. A second PCR added Illumina adaptors and sample-specific index barcodes, with HighPrep bead cleanup and Bioanalyzer confirmation of a roughly 650 bp band. The libraries were sequenced on an Illumina MiSeq using 2x151 bp paired-end reads. The original pipeline was this. An in-house Java program demultiplexed the reads, while MiXCR assigned TCRbeta annotations and counted clonotypes. Repertoire overlap was measured with Morisita-Horn indices from the R package vegan, along with UPGMA clustering and Circos plots of recurring clonotypes. Shannon diversity and richness were each normalized to the maximum value possible given the input cell numbers, so the resulting values fell between 0 and 1. CDR3beta sequences were aligned using MUSCLE, distances were calculated using SeqinR, and multidimensional scaling was plotted in R. The public reads were run again by TCRdb, first through fastp at Q25 and then through MiXCR, and only productive beta chains were kept. Every distinct CDR3 protein forms one entry, paired with its most common genes and DNA. The V and J calls were determined by TCRdb, not by the authors. Here the sample has about 550 distinct CDR3 sequences; under 2.5% occur a single time. The top ten clones comprise roughly 20% of the sample.

The sample belongs to a study of Japanese encephalitis immunity and Zika vaccine responses listed by TCRdb under 2021. For context, the study as a whole: The included participants were given three 5.0 ug doses of alum-adjuvanted ZPIV at weeks 0, 4 and 28. Two to three months ahead of the first ZPIV dose, 11 to 13 participants were given JEV vaccine (IXIARO) as a two-dose regimen with the doses 28 days apart. One dose of YFV vaccine (YF-VAX) was administered before ZPIV to roughly 12 participants, and fewer than 10 participants were flavivirus-naive. Roughly six representative participants per pre-vaccination group were picked for TCR sequencing, using samples from week 52 and from week 0, the point after pre-vaccination but before ZPIV. In addition, the TCR repertoires of a few flavivirus-naive individuals were analyzed at weeks 2, 6 and 52 after ZPIV vaccination began. For stimulations, either ZIKV structural-protein peptide pools divided into flavivirus-conserved and non-conserved sets or JEV or YFV peptides matching the pre-vaccination were used. ZIKV peptides were 15-mers overlapping by 11 residues, selected for NetMHCpan/NetMHCII-predicted epitopes with affinity below 50 nM. The study tested whether CD4 T cell responses to the Zika vaccine were shaped by prior Japanese encephalitis virus (JEV) or yellow fever virus (YFV) vaccination.

Overall study results and their limits: Higher repertoire similarity across time-points and stimulations was observed in JEV-pre-vaccinated donors than in YFV-pre-vaccinated donors, indicating that more clonotypes were common to ZIKV and JEV stimulation. The analysis was restricted to a subset of trial participants with three doses and adequate samples, and the entire vaccinated cohort was not analyzed. In JEV-pre-vaccinated donors, the repertoire richness of CD4 T cells responding to conserved ZIKV epitopes dropped significantly after ZPIV. Sample size limitations prevented peptide-pool deconvolution, so the individual peptides driving cross-reactive responses were not identified. Samples clustered by participant with no similarity between individuals, suggesting no public TCRs were detected. CD8 T cell responses to ZIKV peptide pools were of very low magnitude and seen in only a few individuals.

The sample was antigen-activated CD4+ T cells from blood, cultured, taken during a Zika inactivated vaccine study. The TCR sequence derives from an adult woman who received an inactivated Zika virus vaccine.

The CDR3: CASSRLRRDEQFF. The nucleotide sequence reads as follows: TGTGCCAGTAGCCGCCTCCGGCGGGACGAGCAGTTCTTC. The rearrangement combines TRBV19 with TRBJ2-1; TRBD2 might be the D gene, on 6 matching bases. The germline V gene (reference sequence) supplies CDR1 LNHDA and CDR2 SQIVND. V loses 6 bases of germline sequence and J loses 10 bases, and the interval between the two ends is 16 bases. Reading from cysteine to phenylalanine, the CDR3 counts 13 amino acids. The sequence is cut down to CDR3 DNA, 39 bases in frame from base 1.